The 23 T cell receptor beta chains below were found in one sample sequenced in a study of blood T cell repertoires in COVID-19. Using immunoSEQ multiplex PCR, the repertoire was profiled, and TCRdb retains in-frame clones only, with some absent. This table holds 240,000 or so clones, just under 85% found once. What was sequenced was peripheral blood. All receptors come from a woman aged 80 or over with acute or convalescent COVID-19.

The rearrangement links TRBV27 to TRBJ1-6, with 7 positions matching TRBD1. This CDR3 has 15 residues. The junction had 5 bases not matched to a gene; V was cut back by 5 bases and J by 4 bases. The germline V gene has CDR1 MNHEY and CDR2 SMNVEV (reference sequence). The CDR3 protein is CASSRGTVYNSPLHF. CDR3 nucleotides: TGTGCCAGCAGTCGTGGGACAGTTTATAATTCACCCCTCCACTTT.

There are a few counts of this clone. The chain joins TRBV6-2 or TRBV6-3 to TRBJ2-3, with 11 bases lining up with TRBD2. CDR1 and CDR2 from the germline V gene are MNHEY and SVGEGT. After removal of 2 bases from V and 0 bases from J, the junction contained 7 bases not matched to a gene. The CDR3 runs 18 residues. CDR3 sequence reads: CASSYARLAGTSTDTQYF. CDR3 nucleotides: TGTGCCAGCAGTTACGCGCGACTAGCGGGAACTAGCACAGATACGCAGTATTTT.

The chain links TRBV7-3 to TRBJ2-2; 7 bases match TRBD1. V was pared by 6 bases and J by 2 bases, with 6 bases of the junction left unmatched. This CDR3 has 15 residues. Germline CDR1 reads SGHTA; CDR2 reads FQGTGA. The CDR3 DNA follows: TGTGCCAGCAGGTTCGGGACAGCAAACACCGGGGAGCTGTTTTTT. Protein: CASRFGTANTGELFF.

The V call is TRBV19, the J call TRBJ2-2, with a weak D call TRBD1 (6 bases). V was shortened by 7 bases and J by 7 bases, with 19 bases between the two germline ends. Germline V gene data show CDR1 as LNHDA and CDR2 as SQIVND (reference sequence). This CDR3 is 15 amino acids long. The CDR3 DNA reads as TGTGCCAGTAATACTGAACAGGGTTTGGTCGGGGAGCTGTTTTTT. This encodes CASNTEQGLVGELFF.

CDR3 sequence (DNA): TGTGCCAGCAGCTTAGGCTCGACTGGCGGGGCAGATACGCAGTATTTT. Its protein product is CASSLGSTGGADTQYF. V is TRBV7-6 and J is TRBJ2-3; tentatively, D is TRBD2 (6 bases). The V end was cut by 1 base, the J end by 4 bases, with 15 bases between. The germline CDR1 and CDR2 sequences are SGHVS and FNYEAQ. This CDR3 region has 16 residues.

This chain uses TRBV6-5 with TRBJ2-2, with 13 bases lining up with TRBD2. With V trimmed by 6 bases and J by 2 bases, 0 bases remained unmatched. Germline-derived CDR1 and CDR2 are MNHEY and SVGAGI. CDR3 length: 15 residues. The CDR3 DNA reads as TGTGCCAGCAGGGGACTAGCGGGAAACACCGGGGAGCTGTTTTTT. Its translation: CASRGLAGNTGELFF.

V gene TRBV5-8 combines with J gene TRBJ1-5, with a weak D call TRBD1 (6 bases). Germline CDR1 is SGHTS and CDR2 is YDEGEE. V lost 5 bases to trimming and J lost 4 bases, with 10 bases between them. This CDR3 has 13 residues. The DNA for the CDR3 is TGTGCCAGCAGGTTGCAGGGGAATCAGCCCCAGCATTTT. Translation: CASRLQGNQPQHF.

The chain has TRBV7-6 and TRBJ2-7, with TRBD2 as a possible D gene (5 bases). Trimming stripped 4 bases from V and 3 bases from J, with 16 bases between. Germline V gene data show CDR1 as SGHVS and CDR2 as FNYEAQ. The CDR3 spans 15 residues. The CDR3 sequence: CASSSLPGGLYEQYF. The CDR3 DNA reads as TGTGCCAGCAGCTCCCTCCCCGGAGGACTCTACGAGCAGTACTTC.

This chain connects TRBV4-2 to TRBJ1-3, with a possible D match to TRBD1 (5 bases). CDR1 and CDR2 from the germline V gene are LGHNA and YNFKEQ. Trimming removed 0 bases at V and 2 bases at J, with 11 bases between. This CDR3 contains 16 residues. The CDR3 sequence: CASSQDWRGAGNTIYF. For the CDR3, the DNA is TGTGCCAGCAGCCAAGACTGGCGGGGGGCTGGAAACACCATATATTTT.

This clone was detected a few times. The chain has TRBV19 and TRBJ1-1; 9 bases are shared with TRBD1. The CDR3 length is 14 residues. The ends lost 5 bases at V and 4 bases at J; junction bases unmatched: 5. CDR1 and CDR2 from the germline V gene are LNHDA and SQIVND (reference sequence). CDR3 sequence (DNA): TGTGCCAGTAGTCCACAGGGGGCCGGCACTGAAGCTTTCTTT. Amino acid sequence: CASSPQGAGTEAFF.

This chain uses TRBV2 with TRBJ1-6; D not resolved. The CDR3 length is 13 residues. CDR1 SNHLY and CDR2 FYNNEI come from the germline V gene. V dropped 9 bases and J dropped 5 bases, with 11 bases sitting between them. CDR3 nucleotide sequence: TGTGCCAGTTTAGTGGAGGATAATTCACCCCTCCACTTT. It yields the protein CASLVEDNSPLHF.

V is TRBV9 and J is TRBJ1-1, with 8 positions matching TRBD1. With 4 bases clipped from V and 5 bases from J, the junction kept 10 bases outside the gene matches. The CDR3 runs to 15 residues. Germline lookup yields CDR1 SGDLS and CDR2 YYNGEE. CDR3 bases: TGTGCCAGCAGCACTGGACAGGGAAGAAATACTGAAGCTTTCTTT. Translating it yields CASSTGQGRNTEAFF.

The gene calls are TRBV9 and TRBJ1-6; weak D call: TRBD1 (6 bases). The CDR3 is 16 residues long. Trimming removed 0 bases from V and 9 bases from J, with 16 bases in between. Looked up from germline, CDR1 is SGDLS and CDR2 is YYNGEE. The CDR3 spells CASSVGTGQGTSPLHF. The CDR3 DNA is TGTGCCAGCAGCGTAGGAACAGGGCAGGGAACTTCACCCCTCCACTTT.

V gene TRBV7-2 combines with J gene TRBJ2-5; no definite D call. Trimming removed 7 bases from V and 5 bases from J, with 20 bases in between. Germline CDR1 and CDR2: SGHTA and FQGNSA. The CDR3 is made up of 15 amino acids. For the CDR3, the DNA is TGTGCCAGCAATCCATGGTTTGGGCCCCGGGAGACCCAGTACTTC. This codes for CASNPWFGPRETQYF.

The V and J genes are TRBV27 and TRBJ2-7; 11 nucleotides match TRBD2. With 5 bases clipped from V and 6 bases from J, the junction kept 9 bases outside the gene matches. Germline CDR1 is MNHEY and CDR2 is SMNVEV (reference sequence). The CDR3 totals 15 residues. CDR3: CASSRLAGGSGEQYF. As DNA, the CDR3 is TGTGCCAGCAGTCGGCTAGCGGGAGGCTCGGGCGAGCAGTACTTC.

V usage is TRBV15 and J usage is TRBJ2-2; unclear D gene. V lost 1 base to trimming and J lost 1 base, with 13 bases between them. Looked up from germline, CDR1 is LNHNV and CDR2 is YYDKDF (reference sequence). The CDR3 totals 17 residues. The DNA for the CDR3 is TGTGCCACCAGCAGAGTGAGATCGACGGGGAACACCGGGGAGCTGTTTTTT. This gives the protein CATSRVRSTGNTGELFF.

V usage is TRBV7-9 and J usage is TRBJ1-4, with D tentatively TRBD1 (6 bases). V gave up 1 base and J gave up 8 bases, with 11 bases separating them. Germline CDR1 is SEHNR and CDR2 is FQNEAQ (reference sequence). This CDR3 has 14 residues. This CDR3 reads CASSLEGVWEKLFF. In DNA form, the CDR3 reads TGTGCCAGCAGCTTAGAGGGGGTCTGGGAAAAACTGTTTTTT.

J is TRBJ2-1 and V is TRBV6-2 or TRBV6-3, with a tentative D call TRBD2 (5 bases). Trimming stripped 5 bases from V and 7 bases from J, with 18 bases between. The CDR3 extends over 15 amino acids. Germline V gene sequence: CDR1 MNHEY, CDR2 SVGEGT. The chain's CDR3 is CASSKRDSTVNEQFF. The DNA of the CDR3 is TGTGCCAGCAGTAAGAGGGATTCCACCGTAAATGAGCAGTTCTTC.

The chain has TRBV19 and TRBJ2-1; 8 nucleotides line up with TRBD1. Germline trimming cut 3 bases from V and 8 bases from J; bases unmatched to any gene: 6. In germline, CDR1 is LNHDA, CDR2 SQIVND (reference sequence). The CDR3 covers 14 residues. The CDR3 coding sequence is TGTGCCAGTAGTATGCAGGGGGCGATCGATGAGCAGTTCTTC. Translated: CASSMQGAIDEQFF.

The chain recombines TRBV7-8 with TRBJ2-7, with 8 bases fitting TRBD1. Germline V lookup: CDR1 SGHVS, CDR2 FQNEAQ. Unmatched junction bases numbered 9, after V lost 6 bases and J lost 5 bases. This CDR3 contains 14 residues. As DNA, the CDR3 is TGTGCCAGCAGACCTTTGGACAGGGACCACGAGCAGTACTTC. It encodes CASRPLDRDHEQYF.

The chain joins TRBV18 to TRBJ1-4; D not certain. Germline-derived CDR1 and CDR2 are KGHSH and LQKENI. CDR3 length: 13 residues. With 5 bases removed from V and 7 bases from J, the gap between germline ends came to 11 bases. The CDR3 region has the DNA TGTGCCAGCTCAAACTGGGCTGTTGAAAAACTGTTTTTT. Amino acids: CASSNWAVEKLFF.

The chain joins TRBV19 to TRBJ2-6; the D gene is possibly TRBD1 (5 bases). Germline V gives CDR1 LNHDA, CDR2 SQIVND (reference sequence). V lost 4 bases to trimming and J lost 4 bases, with 8 bases between them. The CDR3 is 14 residues long. DNA for the CDR3: TGTGCCAGTAGTACAGGGTCCGGGGCCAACGTCCTGACTTTC. Its protein is CASSTGSGANVLTF.

The gene calls are TRBV6-6 and TRBJ2-1; 7 bases match TRBD2. V was pared by 0 bases and J by 9 bases, with 5 bases of the junction left unmatched. Germline CDR1 reads MNHNY; CDR2 reads SVGAGI (reference sequence). The CDR3 runs to 14 residues. The DNA for the CDR3 is TGTGCCAGCAGTTACTCATCGGGAGGTAGTGAGCAGTTCTTC. Its protein is CASSYSSGGSEQFF.